This T cell receptor beta chain was identified in a study of regulatory T cells in long-lasting Graves disease. CDR3 length equals 16 residues. Per the germline V gene, CDR1 is MDHEN and CDR2 is SYDVKM. With 0 bases removed from V and 7 bases from J, the gap between germline ends came to 13 bases. The authors built TCR beta libraries using iRepertoire HTBI primers and Arm-PCR of CDR3 regions. TCRdb independently ran MiXCR on the multiplex PCR reads; one entry per CDR3 protein. This sample has approximately 270,000 distinct CDR3 sequences, with around 18% found just once. Study observations and caveats: Among persistent patients, a larger number of public clonotypes were shared (about 3,000) than among newly diagnosed patients (roughly 970).

Documented time point: newly diagnosed GD, antithyroid drugs for less than 3 months. PBMC RNA served as the TCR library source. About this clonotype: Its antigen is not identified.

A further study also used this sample, focusing on T cells in Graves' hyperthyroidism and ophthalmopathy. From that report: Diagnosing involved the use of clinical symptoms, serum thyroxine and TRAb, thyroid ultrasound and orbital computed tomography.

The sequence was collected from a woman younger than 45 with Graves disease. Sequencing used peripheral blood mononuclear cells (PBMCs), obtained at new diagnosis, from a patient treated with antithyroid drugs. The chain combines TRBV28 with TRBJ1-6, with D possibly being TRBD1 (6 bases). CDR3 amino acids: CASSLWGAKGNSPLHF. Written as DNA, the CDR3 is TGTGCCAGCAGTTTATGGGGGGCTAAGGGGAATTCACCCCTCCACTTT.